The present entry profiles one TCR beta chain with its context. Using immunoSEQ multiplex PCR, the repertoire was profiled, and TCRdb retains in-frame clones only, with some absent. The sample lists 300,000 or so clones, over 80% occurring once. This CDR3 contains 18 residues. In germline, CDR1 is LNHDA, CDR2 SQIVND (reference sequence). The V and J ends lost 5 bases and 3 bases, in that order; junction bases with no gene match: 13. The sample belongs to a study of blood T cell repertoires in COVID-19. The wider study: Donors in the United States, Italy and Spain gave samples during acute or convalescent COVID-19. PBMCs, B-cell-depleted T cells, or T cells provided the cDNA or gDNA that made up the material.

The J gene is TRBJ1-1, the V gene TRBV19, with TRBD1 matching over 12 bases. Sequenced material: peripheral blood. The receptor comes from a woman aged 40 to 50 with acute or convalescent COVID-19. CDR3 sequence (DNA): TGTGCCAGTAGTTCAAACCGGGACAGGGGGCTGAAGGACACTGAAGCTTTCTTT. It translates to CASSSNRDRGLKDTEAFF.